The rows below give T cell receptor beta chains drawn from one sample of a study of blood T cell repertoires in COVID-19. Generated by immunoSEQ multiplex PCR, the TCRdb table keeps only in-frame clones and is missing some. The table lists about 60,000 clones, around nine tenths of them singletons. The material sequenced was peripheral blood. These receptors were obtained from a woman over 75 with active COVID-19. Each CDR3 is given with its conserved first and last residue. A D gene is named only where the DNA matches it firmly.

v_call d_call cdr3_aa
TRBV2 - CAGSIGSAPGNEQFF
TRBV2 - CASRGRGHSYEQYF
TRBV6-6 - CASSPPGAGYTF
TRBV5-1 - CASSLAVAWVDEQFF
TRBV28 TRBD1 CASSPGQGVEKLFF
TRBV7-8 - CASSLSRQGTDTQYF
TRBV10-2 - CASRNWSHNEQFF
TRBV4-3 TRBD1 CASSQLSGDRTGTF
TRBV10-2 - CASSAPYRGEQFF
TRBV7-2 TRBD2 CATYRGGSSYNEQFF
TRBV30 - CAWSVGPYNEQFF
TRBV5-1 - CASRPQGYYGYTF
TRBV5-1 - CASSRGRQGGDGGTYEQYF
TRBV15 - CATSRGYRENIQYF
TRBV9 TRBD2 CASNPTGGPGETQYF
TRBV28 TRBD1 CASSPGTTGGFWYGYTF
TRBV25-1 - CASSARGFGSTDTQYF
TRBV4-1 - CASSLRPRETQYF
TRBV10-3 - CAISEQTGRLKGYTF
TRBV19 TRBD1 CASSILGTGLYNEQFF
TRBV3-1/TRBV3-2 TRBD1 CASSQAGYLPGDSGNTIYF
TRBV19 - CASSLTGGGTGELFF
TRBV30 TRBD1 CASQQGDKQYF